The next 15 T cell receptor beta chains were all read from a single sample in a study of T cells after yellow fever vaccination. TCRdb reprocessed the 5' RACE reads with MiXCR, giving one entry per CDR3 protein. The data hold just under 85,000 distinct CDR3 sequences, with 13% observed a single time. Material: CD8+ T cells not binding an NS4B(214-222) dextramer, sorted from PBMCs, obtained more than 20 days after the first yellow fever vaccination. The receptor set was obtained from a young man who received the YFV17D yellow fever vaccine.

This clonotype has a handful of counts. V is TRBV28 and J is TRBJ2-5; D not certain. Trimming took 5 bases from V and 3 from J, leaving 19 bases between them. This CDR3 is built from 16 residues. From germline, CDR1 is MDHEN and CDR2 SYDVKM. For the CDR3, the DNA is TGTGCCAGCAGTGGTCGGGCAGGCTTACGGAAAGAGACCCAGTACTTC. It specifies CASSGRAGLRKETQYF.

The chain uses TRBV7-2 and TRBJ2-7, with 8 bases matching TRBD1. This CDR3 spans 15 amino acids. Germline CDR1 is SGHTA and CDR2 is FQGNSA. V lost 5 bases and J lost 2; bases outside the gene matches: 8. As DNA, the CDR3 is TGTGCCAGCAGCCACACCGGGACAGGTGCCTACGAGCAGTACTTC. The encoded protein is CASSHTGTGAYEQYF.

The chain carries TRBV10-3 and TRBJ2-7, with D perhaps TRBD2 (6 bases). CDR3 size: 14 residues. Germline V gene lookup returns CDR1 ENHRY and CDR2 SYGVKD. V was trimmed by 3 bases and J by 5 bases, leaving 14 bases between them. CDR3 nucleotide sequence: TGTGCCATCAGTGACCCCGGGGGAACCGACGAGCAGTACGTC. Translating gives CAISDPGGTDEQYV.

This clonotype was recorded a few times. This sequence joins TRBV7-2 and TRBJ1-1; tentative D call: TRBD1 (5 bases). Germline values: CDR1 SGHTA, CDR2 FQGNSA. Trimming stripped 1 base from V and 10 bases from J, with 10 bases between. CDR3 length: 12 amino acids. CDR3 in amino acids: CASSLEFGGAFF. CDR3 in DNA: TGTGCCAGCAGCTTAGAGTTCGGGGGAGCTTTCTTT.

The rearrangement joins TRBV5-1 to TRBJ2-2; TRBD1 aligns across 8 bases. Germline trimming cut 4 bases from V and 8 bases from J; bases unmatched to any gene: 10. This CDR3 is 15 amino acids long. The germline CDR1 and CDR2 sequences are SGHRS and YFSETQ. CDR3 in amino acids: CASSPDRAFKGELFF. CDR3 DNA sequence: TGCGCCAGCAGCCCGGACAGGGCGTTCAAAGGGGAGCTGTTTTTT.

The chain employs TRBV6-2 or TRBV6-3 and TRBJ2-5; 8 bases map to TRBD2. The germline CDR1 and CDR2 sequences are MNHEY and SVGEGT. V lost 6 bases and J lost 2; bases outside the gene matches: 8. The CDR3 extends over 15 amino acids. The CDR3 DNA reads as TGTGCCAGCAGCCGTTCCGCGGGGGGACAAGAGACCCAGTACTTC. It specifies CASSRSAGGQETQYF.

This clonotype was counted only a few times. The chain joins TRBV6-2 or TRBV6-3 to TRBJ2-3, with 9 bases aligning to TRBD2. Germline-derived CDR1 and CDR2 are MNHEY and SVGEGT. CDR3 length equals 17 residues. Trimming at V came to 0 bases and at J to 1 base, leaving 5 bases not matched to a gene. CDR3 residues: CASSYSRLADRTDTQYF. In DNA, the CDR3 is TGTGCCAGCAGTTACTCTCGACTAGCGGATCGCACAGATACGCAGTATTTT.

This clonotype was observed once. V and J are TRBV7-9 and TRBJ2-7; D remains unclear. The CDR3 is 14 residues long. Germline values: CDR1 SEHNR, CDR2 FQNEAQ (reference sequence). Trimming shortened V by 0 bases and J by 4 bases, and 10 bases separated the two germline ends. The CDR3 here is CASSLAGSGYEQYF. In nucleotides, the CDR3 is TGTGCCAGCAGCTTAGCTGGTTCCGGGTACGAGCAGTACTTC.

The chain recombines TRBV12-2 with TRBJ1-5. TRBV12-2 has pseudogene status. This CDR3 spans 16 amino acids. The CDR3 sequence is CASRPATEEGEQPQHF. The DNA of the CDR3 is TGTGCAAGTCGCCCCGCTACCGAAGAGGGGGAACAGCCCCAGCATTTT.

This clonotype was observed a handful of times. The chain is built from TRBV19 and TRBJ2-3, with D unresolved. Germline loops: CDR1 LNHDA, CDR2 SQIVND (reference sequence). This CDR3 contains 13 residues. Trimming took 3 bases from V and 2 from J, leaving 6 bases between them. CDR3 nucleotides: TGTGCCAGTAGTATGCTACCCACAGATACGCAGTATTTT. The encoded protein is CASSMLPTDTQYF.

DNA for the CDR3: TGTGCCAGCAGAGTCGGACAAGTTAATCAGCCCCAGCATTTT. Translation gives CASRVGQVNQPQHF. The chain recombines TRBV5-5 with TRBJ1-5; TRBD1 might be the D (5 bases). Germline-derived CDR1 and CDR2 are SGHKS and YYEKEE (reference sequence). V lost 5 bases, J lost 4 bases, and 13 bases lay in between. The CDR3 spans 14 residues.

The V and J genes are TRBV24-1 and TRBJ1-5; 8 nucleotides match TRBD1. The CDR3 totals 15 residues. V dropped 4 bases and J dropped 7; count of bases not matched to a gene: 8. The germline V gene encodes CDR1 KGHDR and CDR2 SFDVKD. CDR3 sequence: CATSDSRGRGQPQHF. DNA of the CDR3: TGTGCCACCAGTGACAGCAGGGGGCGCGGACAGCCCCAGCATTTT.

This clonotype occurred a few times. The CDR3 nucleotides are TGCGCCAGCAGCCAAGGACTAGCGGGGGGGAGCTCCTACAATGAGCAGTTCTTC. Residues: CASSQGLAGGSSYNEQFF. The rearrangement uses TRBV4-1 and TRBJ2-1; 14 bases are shared with TRBD2. The germline gives CDR1 MGHRA, CDR2 YSYEKL. This CDR3 region has 18 residues. The J segment lost 0 bases and the V segment lost 1 base, leaving 2 bases of the junction unmatched.

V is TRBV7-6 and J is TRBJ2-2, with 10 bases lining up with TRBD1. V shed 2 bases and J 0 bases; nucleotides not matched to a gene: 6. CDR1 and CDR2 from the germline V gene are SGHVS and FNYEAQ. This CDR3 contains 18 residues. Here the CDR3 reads CASSLNPGTGANTGELFF. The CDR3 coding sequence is TGTGCCAGCAGCTTAAACCCTGGGACAGGGGCGAACACCGGGGAGCTGTTTTTT. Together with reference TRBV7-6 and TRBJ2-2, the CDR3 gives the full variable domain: GAGVSQSPRYKVTKRGQDVALRCDPISGHVSLYWYRQALGQGPEFLTYFNYEAQQDKSGLPNDRFSAERPEGSISTLTIQRTEQRDSAMYRCASSLNPGTGANTGELFFGEGSRLTVL.

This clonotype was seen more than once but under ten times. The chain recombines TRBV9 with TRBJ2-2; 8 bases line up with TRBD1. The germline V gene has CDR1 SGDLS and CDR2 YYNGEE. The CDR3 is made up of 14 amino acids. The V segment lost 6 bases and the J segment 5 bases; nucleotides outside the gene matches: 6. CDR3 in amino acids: CASNPGGGTGELFF. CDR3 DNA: TGTGCCAGCAACCCAGGGGGCGGGACCGGGGAGCTGTTTTTT. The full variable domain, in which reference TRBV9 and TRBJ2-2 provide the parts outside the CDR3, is DSGVTQTPKHLITATGQRVTLRCSPRSGDLSVYWYQQSLDQGLQFLIQYYNGEERAKGNILERFSAQQFPDLHSELNLSSLELGDSALYFCASNPGGGTGELFFGEGSRLTVL.